These 7 T cell receptor beta chains were all obtained from the same sample, sequenced in a study of blood T cell repertoires in COVID-19. This table comes from immunoSEQ multiplex PCR, and its TCRdb copy is limited to in-frame clones, with some not included. The table records approximately 67,000 clones, about nine tenths of them present only once. Specimen: peripheral blood. The receptors shown here come from a human donor in a cohort sampled during active COVID-19.

This rearrangement joins TRBV6-2 or TRBV6-3 to TRBJ1-5; D is perhaps TRBD1 (5 bases). CDR1 MNHEY and CDR2 SVGEGT come from the germline V gene. The CDR3 covers 14 residues. Trimming took 4 bases from V and 6 from J, leaving 13 bases between them. The CDR3 is CASSWVGVGQPQHF. The CDR3 DNA follows: TGTGCCAGCAGTTGGGTAGGGGTAGGTCAGCCCCAGCATTTT.

The chain is built from TRBV27 and TRBJ2-7, with 14 bases lining up with TRBD2. Germline CDR1 and CDR2: MNHEY and SMNVEV (reference sequence). With V trimmed by 3 bases and J by 7 bases, 5 bases remained unmatched. The CDR3 is 15 residues long. The DNA of the CDR3 is TGTGCCAGCAGTTTGGGACTAGCGGGAGTGGGAGAGCAGTACTTC. Protein product: CASSLGLAGVGEQYF.

The chain combines TRBV18 with TRBJ1-1, with D perhaps TRBD1 (5 bases). Germline V CDR1 and CDR2: KGHSH, LQKENI. V lost 3 bases to trimming and J lost 1 base, with 12 bases between them. The CDR3 runs 15 residues. In nucleotides, the CDR3 is TGTGCCAGCTCACCTGGAATAGACAGGAACACTGAAGCTTTCTTT. It codes for CASSPGIDRNTEAFF.

This clone was seen a single time. The chain employs TRBV28 and TRBJ2-5; D is undetermined. This CDR3 has 13 residues. The V gene's germline CDR1 is MDHEN and CDR2 SYDVKM. The germline V and J ends were trimmed by 6 bases and 2 bases, with 10 bases remaining between them. The CDR3 here is CASSPGRQETQYF. The CDR3 DNA reads as TGTGCCAGCAGCCCCGGTCGTCAAGAGACCCAGTACTTC.

The V call is TRBV6-1, the J call TRBJ2-1; 11 bases agree with TRBD2. The J segment lost 9 bases and the V segment lost 1 base, leaving 2 bases of the junction unmatched. This CDR3 comprises 14 residues. Germline V gene sequence: CDR1 MNHNS, CDR2 SASEGT. The CDR3 DNA reads as TGTGCCAGCAGTGAAGTAGCGGGGGGGACTGAGCAGTTCTTC. Its translation: CASSEVAGGTEQFF.

The V call is TRBV20-1, the J call TRBJ1-1; D may be TRBD1 (6 bases). Trimming cost V 4 bases and J 5 bases, with 8 bases left between them. CDR3 length equals 11 residues. From germline, CDR1 is DFQATT and CDR2 SNEGSKA (reference sequence). Here the CDR3 DNA reads TGCAGTGCTAACAGGGAAACTGAAGCTTTCTTT. It yields the protein CSANRETEAFF.

The DNA for the CDR3 is TGTGCCAGCAGCCCTGCTGGGGCGGCTGGCTACACCTTC. Its translation is CASSPAGAAGYTF. The chain uses TRBV7-8 and TRBJ1-2, with D possibly TRBD1 on 5 matching bases. Germline CDR1 is SGHVS and CDR2 is FQNEAQ. Trimming removed 5 bases at V and 7 bases at J, with 14 bases between. CDR3 length: 13 residues.